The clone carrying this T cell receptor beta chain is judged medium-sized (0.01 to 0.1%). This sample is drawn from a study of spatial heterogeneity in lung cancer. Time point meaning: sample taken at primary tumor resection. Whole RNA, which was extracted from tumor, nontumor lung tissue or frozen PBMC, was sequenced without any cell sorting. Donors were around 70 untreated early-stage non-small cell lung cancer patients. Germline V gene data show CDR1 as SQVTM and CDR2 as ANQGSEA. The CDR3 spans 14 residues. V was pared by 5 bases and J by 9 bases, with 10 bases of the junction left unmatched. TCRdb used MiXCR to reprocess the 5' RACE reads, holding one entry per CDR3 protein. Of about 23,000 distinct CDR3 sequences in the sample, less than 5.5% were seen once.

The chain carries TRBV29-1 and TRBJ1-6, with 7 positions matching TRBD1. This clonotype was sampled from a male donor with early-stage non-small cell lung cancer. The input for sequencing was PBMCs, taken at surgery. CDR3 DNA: TGCAGCGTTTCCGACAGGGCGACGGGTTCACCCCTCCACTTT. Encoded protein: CSVSDRATGSPLHF.